Below, 16 T cell receptor beta chains from the same sample are listed, as sequenced in a study of radiotherapy plus CTLA-4 blockade in lung cancer. Repertoires were generated with immunoSEQ multiplex PCR, while TCRdb's copy carries only in-frame clones and drops some. This table has about 19,000 clones, roughly 82% appearing once. This specimen was peripheral blood, taken from a patient treated with radiotherapy plus ipilimumab. These receptors originate from a human donor with non-small cell lung cancer whose response to radiotherapy plus ipilimumab could not be evaluated.

This clone was seen a handful of times. The chain carries TRBV5-1 and TRBJ2-1, with no clear D. CDR1 SGHRS and CDR2 YFSETQ come from the germline V gene. The CDR3 is 15 amino acids. V lost 1 base to trimming and J lost 6 bases, with 14 bases between them. DNA for the CDR3: TGCGCCAGCAGCTTGTCTCCAGACTGGAGCAATGAGCAGTTCTTC. Translating it yields CASSLSPDWSNEQFF.

The rearrangement uses TRBV6-1 and TRBJ2-5; 8 nucleotides match TRBD1. Matching the DNA end better, TRBJ2-7 makes the J call doubtful. The CDR3 is 14 residues long. Germline assignment: CDR1 MNHNS and CDR2 SASEGT. The CDR3 coding sequence is TGTGCCAGCAGTGAGGCTCCAGGGGGCCACGAGCAGTACTTC. It yields the protein CASSEAPGGHEQYF.

V is TRBV5-1 and J is TRBJ2-5; D call uncertain. CDR1 is SGHRS, CDR2 YFSETQ, per germline. The V end lost 4 bases, the J end lost 2 bases, and 9 bases lay between the germline ends. The CDR3 has 13 amino acids. The CDR3, as DNA: TGCGCCAGCAGCCCGAGCCCACAAGAGACCCAGTACTTC. Translating it yields CASSPSPQETQYF.

The rearrangement links TRBV7-8 to TRBJ2-5, with 7 bases fitting TRBD1. The CDR3 runs to 15 residues. CDR1 SGHVS and CDR2 FQNEAQ come from the germline V gene. V shed 4 bases and J 1 base; nucleotides not matched to a gene: 6. In DNA form, the CDR3 reads TGTGCCAGCAGCTCCCGGACAGGTAGCCAAGAGACCCAGTACTTC. This encodes CASSSRTGSQETQYF. The full variable domain, completed using reference TRBV7-8 and TRBJ2-5, is GAGVSQSPRYKVAKRGQDVALRCDPISGHVSLFWYQQALGQGPEFLTYFQNEAQLDKSGLPSDRFFAERPEGSVSTLKIQRTQQEDSAVYLCASSSRTGSQETQYFGPGTRLLVL.

This clone appeared a single time. The junction does not match germline at one end; this may be a read error. The chain combines TRBV27 with TRBJ2-7; 7 bases are a match to TRBD1. Germline CDR1 MNHEY, CDR2 SMNVEV (reference sequence). The length of the CDR3 is 15 residues. The CDR3 here is CTSSFAGDSDYEQYF. The DNA of the CDR3 is TGTACCAGCAGTTTCGCCGGGGACAGCGACTACGAGCAGTACTTC.

V and J are TRBV5-1 and TRBJ2-5, with unresolved D. Trimming left V 0 bases short and J 4 bases short, with 4 bases between. The CDR3 spans 12 residues. CDR1 and CDR2 from the germline V gene are SGHRS and YFSETQ. CDR3 nucleotide sequence: TGCGCCAGCAGCTTGGCCTCAGAGACCCAGTACTTC. Translation gives CASSLASETQYF.

The J gene is TRBJ1-6, the V gene TRBV5-1; 7 nucleotides match TRBD1. The CDR3 has 15 amino acids. Germline-derived CDR1 and CDR2 are SGHRS and YFSETQ. Trimming cost V 4 bases and J 5 bases; bases outside gene matches: 6. For the CDR3, the DNA is TGCGCCAGCAGCAGGGCGACAGGGAATAATTCACCCCTCCACTTT. This codes for CASSRATGNNSPLHF.

The chain carries TRBV6-1 and TRBJ2-6; 7 bases map to TRBD1. The junction had 7 bases not matched to a gene; V was cut back by 4 bases and J by 1 base. Germline CDR1 reads MNHNS; CDR2 reads SASEGT. This CDR3 has 17 residues. The CDR3 sequence: CASSAQGESSGANVLTF. DNA for the CDR3: TGTGCCAGCAGTGCTCAGGGGGAAAGTTCTGGGGCCAACGTCCTGACTTTC.

V usage is TRBV29-1 and J usage is TRBJ1-5; no firm D call. Germline CDR1 and CDR2: SQVTM and ANQGSEA. Trimming shortened V by 6 bases and J by 0 bases, and 9 bases separated the two germline ends. The CDR3 totals 13 residues. Written as DNA, the CDR3 is TGCAGCGTGGCCCCAGATAGCAATCAGCCCCAGCATTTT. Translation gives CSVAPDSNQPQHF.

The CDR3 protein is CASSPQGREGRGEQYF. Here the CDR3 DNA reads TGTGCCAGCTCACCACAGGGACGGGAGGGCCGAGGCGAGCAGTACTTC. V usage is TRBV18 and J usage is TRBJ2-7, with 8 bases fitting TRBD2. The CDR3 runs 16 residues. Germline V gives CDR1 KGHSH, CDR2 LQKENI. After removal of 1 base from V and 6 bases from J, the junction contained 11 bases not matched to a gene.

This chain uses TRBV28 with TRBJ1-1; D is unresolved. V lost 1 base, J lost 6 bases, and 12 bases lay in between. The germline gives CDR1 MDHEN, CDR2 SYDVKM. CDR3 size: 14 residues. In DNA, the CDR3 is TGTGCCAGCAGTTTATCCGCCGGTCGGGCTGAAGCTTTCTTT. Its protein is CASSLSAGRAEAFF.

This clone has a handful of counts. V and J are TRBV7-9 and TRBJ2-2; TRBD1 aligns across 7 bases. There are 17 residues in the CDR3. Germline loops: CDR1 SEHNR, CDR2 FQNEAQ (reference sequence). Germline trimming cut 4 bases from V and 5 bases from J; bases unmatched to any gene: 13. CDR3 bases: TGTGCCAGCAGCTCCCTGGACAGGAGGTGGGGGACCGGGGAGCTGTTTTTT. Protein product: CASSSLDRRWGTGELFF.

V is TRBV5-1 and J is TRBJ2-5; 7 nucleotides line up with TRBD1. The J call may be mistaken, given a closer DNA end match to TRBJ2-7. This CDR3 comprises 14 residues. Germline lookup yields CDR1 SGHRS and CDR2 YFSETQ. The CDR3 here is CASRTGTATIEQYF. CDR3 DNA: TGCGCCAGCAGAACCGGGACAGCTACCATCGAGCAGTACTTC.

The chain links TRBV7-8 to TRBJ2-7; possible D gene TRBD2, 5 bases. The CDR3 loop spans 14 amino acids. CDR1 SGHVS and CDR2 FQNEAQ come from the germline V gene. V was pared by 0 bases and J by 0 bases, with 6 bases between. CDR3: CASSLAGSSYEQYF. Here the CDR3 DNA reads TGTGCCAGCAGCTTAGCGGGGAGCTCCTACGAGCAGTACTTC.

CDR3 bases: TGCGCCAGCAGTCCAGAAGGGCCCCCCGGGGAAAACACTGAAGCTTTCTTT. Amino acids: CASSPEGPPGENTEAFF. The chain has TRBV23-1 and TRBJ1-1, with D hard to call. TRBV23-1 is an open reading frame, and its role is uncertain. V was trimmed by 4 bases and J by 2 bases, leaving 20 bases between them. CDR3 length: 17 amino acids.

V and J are TRBV25-1 and TRBJ1-6; 7 bases match TRBD1. The CDR3 covers 15 residues. The germline V gene encodes CDR1 MGHDK and CDR2 SYGVNS. V dropped 4 bases and J dropped 7; count of bases not matched to a gene: 7. The CDR3 loop is CASSASGGGNSPLHF. The CDR3, as DNA: TGTGCCAGCAGTGCCTCAGGGGGTGGAAATTCACCCCTCCACTTT.